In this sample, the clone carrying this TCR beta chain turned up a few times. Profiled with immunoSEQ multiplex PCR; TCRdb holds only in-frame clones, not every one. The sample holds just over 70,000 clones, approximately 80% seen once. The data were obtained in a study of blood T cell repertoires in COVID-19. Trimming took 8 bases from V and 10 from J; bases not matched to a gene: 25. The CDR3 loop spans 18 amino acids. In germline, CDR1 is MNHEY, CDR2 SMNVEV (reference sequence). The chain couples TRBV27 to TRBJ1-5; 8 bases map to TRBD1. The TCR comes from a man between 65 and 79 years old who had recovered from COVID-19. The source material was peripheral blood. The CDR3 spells CASEPTGGNTQPLGPQHF. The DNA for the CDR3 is TGTGCCAGCGAACCTACAGGGGGGAACACCCAGCCATTGGGCCCCCAGCATTTT.